This entry features one TCR beta chain sequence. Its antigen is as yet unknown. This sample was taken from a study of OX40 agonist ivuxolimab in advanced cancers. Overall study results and limits: The average count of expanded clones was higher among CD8+ T cells than among CD4+. The study observed clonal expansion of CD4+ and CD8+ blood T cells by week 6 at 0.1 to 3.0 mg/kg.

The V gene end was trimmed by 4 bases and the J gene end by 3 bases; junction bases not matched to a gene: 6. CDR1 and CDR2 (germline): MNHEY, SVGAGI. The CDR3 has 15 residues. This table comes from immunoSEQ multiplex PCR, and its TCRdb copy is limited to in-frame clones, with some not included. The table has 72,000 or so clones, 81% seen once. This sequence joins TRBV6-5 and TRBJ2-1; 7 nucleotides line up with TRBD2. The TCR was taken from an adult with an advanced solid tumor such as melanoma, head and neck, liver or kidney cancer. Sequenced material: CD4+ or CD8+ T cells sorted from blood, taken in a trial of the OX40 agonist ivuxolimab. CDR3 coding DNA: TGTGCCAGCAGTTCCCTAGCGGCCAACTACAATGAGCAGTTCTTC. This codes for CASSSLAANYNEQFF.